This T cell receptor (beta chain) is drawn from a study of T-cell memory formation after mild COVID-19. In TCRdb, the 5' RACE reads were re-called with MiXCR into one record per CDR3 protein. The sample includes 500,000 to 650,000 distinct CDR3 sequences, about 20% of them seen just once. Study results and caveats: Later expanders leaned CD4+, whereas clones that contracted between day 15 and 85 were balanced CD4/CD8.

This clonotype occurred a few times. Its target is unknown. In germline, CDR1 is MNHEY, CDR2 SVGAGI. CDR3 length: 14 amino acids. Between the trimmed V and J ends, which lost 2 bases and 6 bases, there was a span of 10 bases. The sample was PBMCs or a T cell subset sorted from them (not recorded which). The chain employs TRBV6-5 and TRBJ2-2, with a possible D match to TRBD1 (6 bases). The receptor was isolated from an adult woman who had mild COVID-19 (a few samples of this study predate the infection). Cell type and time point are not known. CDR3 sequence (DNA): TGTGCCAGCAGTTACCAACAGGGTCCCGGGGAGCTGTTTTTT. Its translation is CASSYQQGPGELFF.